These 14 T cell receptor beta chains share one sample of origin, sequenced in a study of blood T cell repertoires in COVID-19. Sequencing used immunoSEQ multiplex PCR; TCRdb keeps in-frame clones, though not all of them. This table holds a few hundred thousand clones, 87% found once. The sample taken for sequencing was peripheral blood. Receptors were obtained from a man in his forties or fifties with active or convalescent COVID-19.

The chain carries TRBV5-1 and TRBJ2-5, with 8 bases aligning to TRBD1. Germline V CDR1 and CDR2: SGHRS, YFSETQ. The length of the CDR3 is 16 residues. J gave up 2 bases and V 3 bases, and 9 bases lay outside the gene matches. CDR3 amino acids: CASSWRTRGLQETQYF. The CDR3, as DNA: TGCGCCAGCAGCTGGAGGACCAGGGGGCTGCAAGAGACCCAGTACTTC.

The chain uses TRBV7-8 and TRBJ1-2, with 7 nucleotides matching TRBD1. The CDR3 extends over 13 amino acids. Germline CDR1 is SGHVS and CDR2 is FQNEAQ. V was clipped by 5 bases and J by 2 bases; unmatched bases: 2. The CDR3, as DNA: TGTGCCAGCAGCATGGGACAGAACTATGGCTACACCTTC. This sequence encodes CASSMGQNYGYTF.

The table lists this clone with a few counts. The chain is built from TRBV4-3 and TRBJ2-1; weak D call: TRBD2 (5 bases). The V gene's germline CDR1 is LGHNA and CDR2 YSLEER. Trimming took off 4 bases at V and 10 bases at J, with 14 bases between the two ends. The CDR3 runs 13 residues. CDR3 loop: CASSRKMRGEQFF. As DNA, the CDR3 is TGCGCCAGCAGCCGCAAGATGAGAGGGGAGCAGTTCTTC.

This chain connects TRBV29-1 to TRBJ2-7, with unresolved D. Trimming pared 5 bases from V and 0 bases from J, leaving 29 bases between. The CDR3 has 19 residues. Per germline, CDR1 SQVTM and CDR2 ANQGSEA. The CDR3 DNA reads as TGCAGCGTTCTCTCCCCTTCCAATCCTGTCCTCCGAGCCTCCTACGAGCAGTACTTC. Encoded protein: CSVLSPSNPVLRASYEQYF.

The V gene is TRBV6-5, the J gene TRBJ2-5, with D possibly TRBD1 on 6 matching bases. Germline CDR1 is MNHEY and CDR2 is SVGAGI. CDR3 length: 14 residues. Trimming left V 7 bases short and J 5 bases short, with 17 bases between. CDR3: CASKYNPQGETQYF. CDR3 sequence (DNA): TGTGCCAGCAAGTACAACCCGCAGGGGGAGACCCAGTACTTC.

V gene TRBV5-1 combines with J gene TRBJ2-5; 12 positions agree with TRBD2. Germline V lookup: CDR1 SGHRS, CDR2 YFSETQ. CDR3 size: 17 residues. V was clipped by 0 bases and J by 5 bases; unmatched bases: 8. In nucleotides, the CDR3 is TGCGCCAGCAGCTTGGACCCCCTAGCGGGGGGGCGCGAGACCCAGTACTTC. It is translated as CASSLDPLAGGRETQYF. Variable domain in full (rest from reference TRBV5-1 and TRBJ2-5): KAGVTQTPRYLIKTRGQQVTLSCSPISGHRSVSWYQQTPGQGLQFLFEYFSETQRNKGNFPGRFSGRQFSNSRSEMNVSTLELGDSALYLCASSLDPLAGGRETQYFGPGTRLLVL.

The chain uses TRBV19 and TRBJ1-1; D not resolved. Deletions cut 3 bases from V and 2 bases from J, with 10 bases between. Per the germline V gene, CDR1 is LNHDA and CDR2 is SQIVND (reference sequence). This CDR3 is built from 14 residues. The CDR3 region is CASSIAGSNTEAFF. For the CDR3, the DNA is TGTGCCAGTAGTATCGCGGGCAGTAACACTGAAGCTTTCTTT.

This sequence joins TRBV19 and TRBJ2-7; 8 bases match TRBD1. CDR3 length: 13 residues. Germline trimming cut 5 bases from V and 4 bases from J; bases unmatched to any gene: 4. Germline CDR1 is LNHDA and CDR2 is SQIVND (reference sequence). The CDR3 reads CASSFGQGYEQYF. DNA of the CDR3: TGTGCCAGTAGTTTCGGACAGGGTTACGAGCAGTACTTC.

This rearrangement joins TRBV2 to TRBJ2-2; D unclear. The CDR3 extends over 13 amino acids. Trimming shortened V by 5 bases and J by 3 bases, and 7 bases separated the two germline ends. Germline CDR1 is SNHLY and CDR2 is FYNNEI. The CDR3 here is CASSLQDTGELFF. The CDR3 region has the DNA TGTGCCAGCAGTCTTCAGGACACCGGGGAGCTGTTTTTT.

This clone was seen more than once but under ten times. The chain couples TRBV15 to TRBJ1-2, with D perhaps TRBD1 (6 bases). V gave up 4 bases and J gave up 9 bases, with 15 bases separating them. The length of the CDR3 is 13 residues. Germline lookup yields CDR1 LNHNV and CDR2 YYDKDF (reference sequence). For the CDR3, the DNA is TGTGCCACCAGCACCGGGACAACGGAACGCTACACCTTC. Protein: CATSTGTTERYTF.

The chain recombines TRBV3-1 (or the pseudogene TRBV3-2) with TRBJ2-1, with a tentative D call TRBD2 (5 bases). The CDR3 loop spans 13 amino acids. The V end lost 0 bases, the J end lost 9 bases, and 9 bases lay between the germline ends. Germline V gene sequence: CDR1 LGHDT, CDR2 YNNKEL (reference sequence). CDR3 amino acids: CASSQDWAGEQFF. CDR3 coding DNA: TGTGCCAGCAGCCAAGATTGGGCGGGTGAGCAGTTCTTC.

A few counts support this clone. The J gene is TRBJ2-6, the V gene TRBV28; possible D gene TRBD2, 7 bases. V gave up 7 bases and J gave up 0 bases, with 10 bases separating them. The CDR3 extends over 15 amino acids. The germline V gene encodes CDR1 MDHEN and CDR2 SYDVKM. The CDR3 protein is CASKGGSSGANVLTF. The CDR3 DNA is TGTGCCAGCAAGGGGGGGAGCTCTGGGGCCAACGTCCTGACTTTC.

The CDR3 here is CASSPQGSSPLNYGYTF. For the CDR3, the DNA is TGTGCCAGCAGCCCCCAGGGTTCCAGTCCCCTTAACTATGGCTACACCTTC. This chain links TRBV7-9 with TRBJ1-2; the D gene is possibly TRBD1 (5 bases). V was cut by 5 bases and J by 1 base, with 20 bases left in between. The CDR3 loop spans 17 amino acids. Germline loops: CDR1 SEHNR, CDR2 FQNEAQ (reference sequence). Full variable domain (missing parts from reference TRBV7-9 and TRBJ1-2): DTGVSQNPRHKITKRGQNVTFRCDPISEHNRLYWYRQTLGQGPEFLTYFQNEAQLEKSRLLSDRFSAERPKGSFSTLEIQRTEQGDSAMYLCASSPQGSSPLNYGYTFGSGTRLTVV.

V usage is TRBV6-4 and J usage is TRBJ1-5; a possible D gene is TRBD1 (5 bases). The CDR3 consists of 14 residues. Germline assignment: CDR1 MRHNA and CDR2 SNTAGT. Trimming left V 0 bases short and J 7 bases short, with 10 bases between. The CDR3 sequence is CASSDSGGGQPQHF. CDR3 DNA sequence: TGTGCCAGCAGTGACTCCGGGGGAGGGCAGCCCCAGCATTTT.